Following are 32 T cell receptor beta chains from one sample sequenced in a study of CXCR3-negative and CXCR3-positive naive CD8 T cells. Study-wide points: TRB CDR3s of CXCR3-positive naive cells were more hydrophobic than those of CXCR3-negative naive cells.

These receptors lack a known antigen. Each TRB cDNA library was prepared by 5' RACE (with UMI labels). With the 5' RACE reads reprocessed, TCRdb shows one record per CDR3 protein and no DNA. The repertoire table contains roughly 6,600 distinct CDR3 sequences. Sample: naive CXCR3+ CD8+ T cells from blood. The subset here: CD45RO-CCR7+CD27+CD95- naive CD8+ T cells expressing CXCR3 (TNR3+). The receptor set was obtained from a human donor in good health. Some clones in this sample may be carry-over from other donors' samples.

Frequency places this clonotype as medium-sized. V is TRBV19 and J is TRBJ2-2; the TCRdb D gene call, TRBD1, has no DNA to confirm it. Germline-derived CDR1 and CDR2 are LNHDA and SQIVND (reference sequence). The CDR3 sequence is 15 residues long. The CDR3 sequence: CASRGTGVHTGELFF.

This clonotype ranks as medium-sized in terms of frequency. The chain employs TRBV10-3 and TRBJ1-1; there is no DNA to check the TCRdb D call of TRBD1. CDR1 is ENHRY and CDR2 is SYGVKD in the germline V gene. The CDR3 spans 15 residues. The CDR3 spells CAISALGQLNSEAFF.

The gene calls are TRBV29-1 and TRBJ2-3; checking the TCRdb D call of TRBD2 is not possible without DNA. This CDR3 comprises 14 residues. Germline V CDR1 and CDR2: SQVTM, ANQGSEA. The CDR3 sequence: CSVSGSGDADTQYF.

This clonotype shows up as medium-sized by frequency. V gene TRBV7-2 combines with J gene TRBJ2-2; TCRdb proposes TRBD2, but this gene call is untestable without DNA. The CDR3 is 17 residues long. Germline V lookup: CDR1 SGHTA, CDR2 FQGNSA. This chain's CDR3 is CASSFGLAGGNTGELFF.

This clonotype is called medium-sized based on its frequency. J is TRBJ2-1 and V is TRBV12-3 or TRBV12-4; checking the TCRdb D call of TRBD2 is not possible without DNA. This CDR3 is 15 amino acids long. The CDR3 loop is CASSPGLDVYNEQFF.

The chain employs TRBV29-1 and TRBJ1-2; TCRdb returns TRBD1, unconfirmable since there is no DNA. Germline V gene sequence: CDR1 SQVTM, CDR2 ANQGSEA. The CDR3 length is 12 residues. The CDR3 sequence is CSDRGQADGYTF.

Measured by frequency, this clonotype is medium-sized. The V and J genes are TRBV7-9 and TRBJ1-1; TCRdb calls TRBD1, which cannot be checked without DNA. CDR3 length equals 15 residues. Germline-derived CDR1 and CDR2 are SEHNR and FQNEAQ (reference sequence). CDR3 amino acids: CASSSNRDLNTEAFF.

The V and J genes are TRBV6-6 and TRBJ1-2. CDR1 is MNHNY and CDR2 is SVGAGI in the germline V gene (reference sequence). The CDR3 runs to 14 residues. The CDR3: CASSYLSAGSGYTF.

Judged by frequency, this clonotype is medium-sized (0.01 to 0.1%). The CDR3 protein is CASSGASGSLEQFF. This sequence joins TRBV25-1 and TRBJ2-1; the D gene TCRdb calls, TRBD2, cannot be checked with no DNA. CDR3 size: 14 residues. From germline, CDR1 is MGHDK and CDR2 SYGVNS.

The J gene is TRBJ2-2, the V gene TRBV29-1. The germline CDR1 and CDR2 sequences are SQVTM and ANQGSEA. The CDR3 consists of 13 residues. The CDR3: CSVELENTGELFF.

The V and J genes are TRBV20-1 and TRBJ2-1. The CDR3 runs 16 residues. From germline, CDR1 is DFQATT and CDR2 SNEGSKA (reference sequence). The CDR3 protein is CSARGYYRSSYNEQFF.

V and J are TRBV28 and TRBJ1-5; TCRdb picks TRBD1, but there is no DNA to check that call. The CDR3 has 14 residues. Germline CDR1 MDHEN, CDR2 SYDVKM. CDR3: CASSSGNSNQPQHF.

V usage is TRBV11-2 and J usage is TRBJ2-7. The CDR3 totals 12 residues. Germline-derived CDR1 and CDR2 are SGHAT and FQNNGV. CDR3 protein: CASSFHPREQYF.

This clonotype is labeled medium-sized (0.01 to 0.1%) based on frequency. The rearrangement links TRBV20-1 to TRBJ2-6; TCRdb indicates TRBD1, and absent DNA this call remains unverified. Germline CDR1 DFQATT, CDR2 SNEGSKA (reference sequence). CDR3 size: 15 residues. The CDR3 loop is CSARDRGSGANVLTF.

Measured by frequency, this clonotype is medium-sized (0.01 to 0.1%). The CDR3 reads CASSLGADGENIQYF. This sequence joins TRBV7-6 and TRBJ2-4; TCRdb's D call of TRBD1 is untestable without DNA. The CDR3 is 15 residues long. From germline, CDR1 is SGHVS and CDR2 FNYEAQ. Combining the CDR3 with reference TRBV7-6 and TRBJ2-4 gives the whole variable domain GAGVSQSPRYKVTKRGQDVALRCDPISGHVSLYWYRQALGQGPEFLTYFNYEAQQDKSGLPNDRFSAERPEGSISTLTIQRTEQRDSAMYRCASSLGADGENIQYFGAGTRLSVL.

By frequency, this clonotype is medium-sized. This chain joins TRBV4-3 and TRBJ2-1; TCRdb's D gene call, TRBD1, goes unchecked for lack of DNA. Germline V gene sequence: CDR1 LGHNA, CDR2 YSLEER. CDR3 length: 14 residues. The CDR3 is CASSQGGSRGEQFF.

This clonotype is identified as medium-sized from frequency. The chain links TRBV11-2 to TRBJ2-7; without DNA, the TCRdb call of TRBD2 cannot be checked. The CDR3 has 13 amino acids. The germline gives CDR1 SGHAT, CDR2 FQNNGV. CDR3 protein: CASSPWTGYEQYF.

The J gene is TRBJ2-1, the V gene TRBV7-9. CDR1 and CDR2 (germline): SEHNR, FQNEAQ (reference sequence). The CDR3 extends over 13 amino acids. The CDR3: CASSFSWDNEQFF.

This clonotype is labeled medium-sized based on frequency. The V gene is TRBV7-9, the J gene TRBJ2-7; absent DNA, TCRdb's TRBD1 call cannot be checked. The CDR3 contains 13 residues. CDR1 and CDR2 (germline): SEHNR, FQNEAQ (reference sequence). Here the CDR3 reads CASSSPGTGVQYF.

In terms of frequency, this clonotype is medium-sized (0.01 to 0.1%). The chain links TRBV29-1 to TRBJ2-3. This CDR3 region has 13 residues. CDR1 and CDR2 from the germline V gene are SQVTM and ANQGSEA. The CDR3 loop is CSVEGSSTDTQYF.

The chain is built from TRBV11-1 and TRBJ1-2. Per germline, CDR1 SGHAT and CDR2 FQDESV (reference sequence). The CDR3 has 13 amino acids. The CDR3 protein is CASSLGENYGYTF. The full variable domain, rest sourced from reference TRBV11-1 and TRBJ1-2, is EAEVAQSPRYKITEKSQAVAFWCDPISGHATLYWYRQILGQGPELLVQFQDESVVDDSQLPKDRFSAERLKGVDSTLKIQPAELGDSAMYLCASSLGENYGYTFGSGTRLTVV.

The rearrangement links TRBV2 to TRBJ2-4; the TCRdb D gene call, TRBD2, has no DNA to confirm it. The CDR3 contains 17 residues. CDR1 is SNHLY, CDR2 FYNNEI, per germline. The CDR3 is CASSDPASAVAKNIQYF.

Its frequency marks this clonotype as medium-sized. CDR3 residues: CASSPGGANTEAFF. The chain couples TRBV5-1 to TRBJ1-1; the TCRdb D gene call, TRBD1, has no DNA to confirm it. Per the germline V gene, CDR1 is SGHRS and CDR2 is YFSETQ. The CDR3 sequence is 14 residues long.

This clonotype is deemed medium-sized (0.01 to 0.1%) by its frequency. The CDR3 region is CASSVGQGGVVTEAFF. The V call is TRBV7-8, the J call TRBJ1-1; TCRdb proposes TRBD1, but this gene call is untestable without DNA. Per the germline V gene, CDR1 is SGHVS and CDR2 is FQNEAQ. The CDR3 loop spans 16 amino acids.

Its frequency marks this clonotype as medium-sized (0.01 to 0.1%). The rearrangement links TRBV7-9 to TRBJ2-3; TCRdb's D call, TRBD1, is unchecked because there is no DNA. Germline V gene data show CDR1 as SEHNR and CDR2 as FQNEAQ (reference sequence). The CDR3 covers 14 residues. This chain's CDR3 is CASSLIRQTDTQYF.

V and J are TRBV7-6 and TRBJ2-1; TCRdb lists TRBD2, though no DNA is available to test this call. CDR1 SGHVS and CDR2 FNYEAQ come from the germline V gene. The CDR3 covers 14 residues. The CDR3 reads CASSFFLAGGEQFF. The entire variable domain, with the rest obtained from reference TRBV7-6 and TRBJ2-1, is as follows: GAGVSQSPRYKVTKRGQDVALRCDPISGHVSLYWYRQALGQGPEFLTYFNYEAQQDKSGLPNDRFSAERPEGSISTLTIQRTEQRDSAMYRCASSFFLAGGEQFFGPGTRLTVL.

V gene TRBV24-1 combines with J gene TRBJ2-1; TCRdb proposes TRBD2, but this gene call is untestable without DNA. The CDR3 consists of 14 residues. The germline V gene encodes CDR1 KGHDR and CDR2 SFDVKD. The CDR3 loop reads CATSGLAEDNEQFF.

According to its frequency, this clonotype is medium-sized. CDR3 sequence: CATSRVDAALYGYTF. V and J are TRBV15 and TRBJ1-2. Looked up from germline, CDR1 is LNHNV and CDR2 is YYDKDF (reference sequence). CDR3 length: 15 residues.

This clonotype counts as medium-sized by frequency. The rearrangement joins TRBV5-1 to TRBJ2-2. The CDR3 spans 15 residues. Germline V lookup: CDR1 SGHRS, CDR2 YFSETQ. The CDR3 sequence: CASSPQERGTGELFF. The entire variable domain, with the rest obtained from reference TRBV5-1 and TRBJ2-2, is as follows: KAGVTQTPRYLIKTRGQQVTLSCSPISGHRSVSWYQQTPGQGLQFLFEYFSETQRNKGNFPGRFSGRQFSNSRSEMNVSTLELGDSALYLCASSPQERGTGELFFGEGSRLTVL.

The V and J genes are TRBV5-1 and TRBJ1-1. In germline, CDR1 is SGHRS, CDR2 YFSETQ. This CDR3 has 14 amino acids. CDR3 loop: CASSPYEGMTEAFF.

This clonotype is deemed medium-sized by its frequency. This rearrangement joins TRBV4-1 to TRBJ2-7; the TCRdb call, TRBD1, lacks DNA for checking. This CDR3 is 16 amino acids long. Germline values: CDR1 MGHRA, CDR2 YSYEKL. CDR3 loop: CASSPLWGTSSYEQYF.

According to its frequency, this clonotype is medium-sized. The V gene is TRBV29-1, the J gene TRBJ1-5; checking the TCRdb D call of TRBD1 is not possible without DNA. Germline CDR1 is SQVTM and CDR2 is ANQGSEA. The CDR3 contains 14 residues. CDR3 amino acids: CSVAGGDSNQPQHF.